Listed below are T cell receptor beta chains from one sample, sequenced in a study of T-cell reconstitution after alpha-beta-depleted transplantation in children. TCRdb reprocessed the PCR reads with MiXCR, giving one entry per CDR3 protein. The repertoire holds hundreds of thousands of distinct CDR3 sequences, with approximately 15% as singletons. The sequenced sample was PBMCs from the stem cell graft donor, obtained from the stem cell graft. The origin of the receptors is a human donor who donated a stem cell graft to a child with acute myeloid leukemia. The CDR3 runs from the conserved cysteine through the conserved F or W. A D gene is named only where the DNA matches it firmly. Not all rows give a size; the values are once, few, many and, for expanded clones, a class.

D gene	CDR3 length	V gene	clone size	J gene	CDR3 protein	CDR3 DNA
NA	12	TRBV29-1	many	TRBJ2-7	CSVGQGYYEQYF	TGCAGCGTTGGCCAGGGGTACTACGAGCAGTACTTC
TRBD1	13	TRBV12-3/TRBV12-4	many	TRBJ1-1	CASGQGQDTEAFF	TGTGCCAGCGGACAGGGCCAGGACACTGAAGCTTTCTTT
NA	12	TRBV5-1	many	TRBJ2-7	CASSPDSYEQYF	TGTGCCAGCAGTCCGGACTCCTACGAGCAGTACTTC
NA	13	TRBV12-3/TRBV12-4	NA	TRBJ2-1	CASSFSGYNEQFF	TGTGCCAGCAGTTTTTCCGGGTACAATGAGCAGTTCTTC
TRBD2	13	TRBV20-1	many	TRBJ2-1	CSAETSGDNEQFF	TGCAGTGCCGAGACTAGCGGGGACAATGAGCAGTTCTTC
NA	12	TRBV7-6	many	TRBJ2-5	CASSLVEETQYF	TGTGCCAGCAGCTTAGTGGAGGAGACCCAGTACTTC
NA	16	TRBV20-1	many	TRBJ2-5	CSAEAYLLANQETQYF	TGCAGTGCGGAGGCCTACCTTCTAGCGAACCAAGAGACCCAGTACTTC
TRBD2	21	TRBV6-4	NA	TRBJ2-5	CASSVYPTSGGANKYQETQYF	TGTGCCAGCAGTGTCTATCCGACTAGCGGGGGCGCTAATAAGTACCAAGAGACCCAGTACTTC
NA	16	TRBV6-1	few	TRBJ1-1	CASSEGLFGGNTEAFF	TGTGCCAGCAGTGAGGGGCTTTTCGGGGGGAACACTGAAGCTTTCTTT
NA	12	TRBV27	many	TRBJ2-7	CASSLEGTEQYF	TGTGCCAGCAGTTTGGAAGGGACCGAGCAGTACTTC
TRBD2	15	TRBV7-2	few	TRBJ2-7	CASSLGLGGAPEQYF	TGTGCCAGCAGCTTGGGACTAGGAGGGGCCCCCGAGCAGTACTTC
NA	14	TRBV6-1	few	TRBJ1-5	CASSALSKLQPQHF	TGTGCCAGCAGTGCCCTATCGAAACTGCAGCCCCAGCATTTT
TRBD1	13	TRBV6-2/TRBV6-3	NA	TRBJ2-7	CASSYSTGDEQYF	TGTGCCAGCAGTTACTCTACAGGGGACGAGCAGTACTTC
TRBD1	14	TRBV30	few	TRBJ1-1	CAWSVTGLDTEAFF	TGTGCCTGGAGTGTGACAGGGTTGGACACTGAAGCTTTCTTT
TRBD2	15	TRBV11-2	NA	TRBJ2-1	CASLSLAGADNEQFF	TGTGCAAGCCTCTCCCTAGCGGGGGCAGACAATGAGCAGTTCTTC
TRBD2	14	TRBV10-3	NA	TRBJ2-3	CAISLGTITDTQYF	TGTGCCATCAGCCTAGGGACTATCACAGATACGCAGTATTTT
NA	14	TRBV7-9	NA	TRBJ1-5	CASSFSQGNQPQHF	TGTGCCAGCAGCTTTTCCCAGGGCAATCAGCCCCAGCATTTT
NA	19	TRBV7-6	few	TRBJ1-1	CASSYRGAFYSPGLTEAFF	TGTGCCAGCAGCTATAGGGGGGCTTTCTACAGTCCCGGGCTCACTGAAGCTTTCTTT
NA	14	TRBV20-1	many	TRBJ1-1	CSASPTRVNTEAFF	TGCAGTGCTAGCCCTACACGGGTGAACACTGAAGCTTTCTTT
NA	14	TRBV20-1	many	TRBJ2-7	CSARDLRKDYEQYF	TGCAGTGCTAGAGATCTCCGGAAAGACTACGAGCAGTACTTC
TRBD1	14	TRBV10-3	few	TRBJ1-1	CAITETGVNTEAFF	TGTGCCATCACCGAGACAGGGGTGAACACTGAAGCTTTCTTT
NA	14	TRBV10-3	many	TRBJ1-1	CAISERTSNTEAFF	TGTGCCATCAGTGAACGGACATCGAACACTGAAGCTTTCTTT
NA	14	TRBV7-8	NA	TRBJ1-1	CASSTGPMNTEAFF	TGTGCCAGCAGCACGGGACCGATGAACACTGAAGCTTTCTTT
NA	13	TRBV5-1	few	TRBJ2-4	CASKNPAKNIQYF	TGCGCCAGCAAGAACCCAGCCAAAAACATTCAGTACTTC
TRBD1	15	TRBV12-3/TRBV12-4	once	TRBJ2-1	CASSLDRGVYNEQFF	TGTGCCAGCAGTTTAGACAGGGGTGTCTACAATGAGCAGTTCTTC
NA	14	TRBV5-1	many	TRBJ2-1	CASSSVGSYNEQFF	TGCGCCAGCAGCTCGGTGGGCTCCTACAATGAGCAGTTCTTC
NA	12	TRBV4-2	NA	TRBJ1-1	CASSQRNTEAFF	TGTGCCAGCAGCCAGAGAAACACTGAAGCTTTCTTT
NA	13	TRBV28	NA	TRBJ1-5	CAVKVGSNQPQHF	TGTGCCGTGAAAGTGGGTAGCAATCAGCCCCAGCATTTT
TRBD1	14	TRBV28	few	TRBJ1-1	CASSQTGVGTEAFF	TGTGCCAGCAGCCAAACAGGGGTTGGCACTGAAGCTTTCTTT
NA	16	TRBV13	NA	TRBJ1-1	CASSLEGVEANTEAFF	TGTGCCAGCAGCTTGGAAGGGGTGGAGGCGAACACTGAAGCTTTCTTT
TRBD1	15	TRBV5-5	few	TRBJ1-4	CASSPGDRGREKLFF	TGTGCCAGCAGCCCGGGGGACAGGGGGCGAGAAAAACTGTTTTTT
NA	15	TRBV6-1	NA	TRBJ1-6	CASSEARDGNSPLHF	TGTGCCAGCAGTGAAGCGCGGGACGGCAATTCACCCCTCCACTTT
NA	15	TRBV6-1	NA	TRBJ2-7	CASRPLTPGVYEQYF	TGTGCCAGCAGGCCCCTGACGCCAGGGGTCTACGAGCAGTACTTC
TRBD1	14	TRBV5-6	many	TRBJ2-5	CASSLGDSPETQYF	TGTGCCAGCAGCTTGGGGGACAGCCCTGAGACCCAGTACTTC
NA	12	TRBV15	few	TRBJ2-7	CATSRDPGEQYF	TGTGCCACCAGCAGAGATCCTGGAGAGCAGTACTTC
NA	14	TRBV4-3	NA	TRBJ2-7	CASSQDGYSYEQYF	TGCGCCAGCAGCCAAGATGGTTACAGCTACGAGCAGTACTTC
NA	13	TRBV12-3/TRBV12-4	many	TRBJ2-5	CASSLRQVETQYF	TGTGCCAGCAGTCTGCGACAAGTGGAGACCCAGTACTTC
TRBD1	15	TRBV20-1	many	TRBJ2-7	CSARVSGTGGYEQYF	TGCAGTGCTAGAGTTTCCGGGACAGGGGGCTACGAGCAGTACTTC
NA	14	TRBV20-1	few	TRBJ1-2	CSAKAKGGIYGYTF	TGCAGTGCTAAGGCAAAAGGAGGGATTTATGGCTACACCTTC
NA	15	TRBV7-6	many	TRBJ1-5	CASSLEGDGNQPQHF	TGTGCCAGCAGCTTAGAGGGAGATGGCAATCAGCCCCAGCATTTT
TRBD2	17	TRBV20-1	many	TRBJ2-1	CSARDNRLAESYNEQFF	TGCAGTGCTAGAGACAACCGGCTAGCGGAATCCTACAATGAGCAGTTCTTC
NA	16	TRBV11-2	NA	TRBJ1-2	CASSAPPLGYGYGYTF	TGTGCCAGCAGCGCACCCCCCCTAGGATACGGCTATGGCTACACCTTC
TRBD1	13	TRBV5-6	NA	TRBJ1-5	CASSVGGYQPQHF	TGTGCCAGCAGCGTAGGGGGCTATCAGCCCCAGCATTTT
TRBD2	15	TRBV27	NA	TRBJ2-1	CASSISGGDYNEQFF	TGTGCCAGCAGTATTAGCGGGGGCGACTACAATGAGCAGTTCTTC
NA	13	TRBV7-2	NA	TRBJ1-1	CASSPPGLSEAFF	TGTGCCAGCAGCCCTCCGGGCCTCTCCGAAGCTTTCTTT
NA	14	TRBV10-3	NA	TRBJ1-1	CAISAVRKVTEAFF	TGTGCCATCAGTGCCGTCAGGAAAGTCACTGAAGCTTTCTTT
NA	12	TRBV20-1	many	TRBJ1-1	CSAPGQNTEAFF	TGCAGTGCTCCGGGACAGAACACTGAAGCTTTCTTT
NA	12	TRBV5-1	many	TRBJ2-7	CASSLFGYEQYF	TGCGCCAGCAGCTTGTTCGGGTACGAGCAGTACTTC
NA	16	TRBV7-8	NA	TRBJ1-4	CASSLVANPSHEKLFF	TGTGCCAGCAGCTTAGTAGCGAACCCATCGCATGAAAAACTGTTTTTT
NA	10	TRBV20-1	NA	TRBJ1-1	CSTSSTEAFF	TGCAGTACTAGTTCCACTGAAGCTTTCTTT
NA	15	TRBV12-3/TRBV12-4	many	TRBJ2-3	CASSLPGQRSGTQYF	TGTGCCAGCAGTTTACCGGGACAACGTAGCGGTACGCAGTATTTT
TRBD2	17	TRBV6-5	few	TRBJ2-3	CASSYGSGGAGTDTQYF	TGTGCCAGCAGTTACGGAAGCGGGGGGGCCGGCACAGATACGCAGTATTTT
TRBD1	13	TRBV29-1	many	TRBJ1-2	CSGTGTGGDGYTF	TGCAGCGGTACCGGGACAGGGGGCGATGGCTACACCTTC
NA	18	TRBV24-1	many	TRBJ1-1	CATSDPQFLVDEDTEAFF	TGTGCCACCAGTGATCCCCAGTTTTTGGTCGACGAGGACACTGAAGCTTTCTTT
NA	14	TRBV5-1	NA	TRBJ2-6	CASSLWAGANVLTF	TGCGCCAGCAGCTTATGGGCTGGGGCCAACGTCCTGACTTTC
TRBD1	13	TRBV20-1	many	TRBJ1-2	CSVTQGAVGGYTF	TGCAGTGTGACGCAGGGGGCAGTCGGCGGCTACACCTTC
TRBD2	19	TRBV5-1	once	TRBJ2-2	CASSERLAGGTMNTGELFF	TGCGCCAGCAGCGAAAGACTAGCGGGGGGGACAATGAACACCGGGGAGCTGTTTTTT
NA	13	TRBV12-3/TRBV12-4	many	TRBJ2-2	CASSLEETGELFF	TGTGCCAGCAGTTTAGAAGAGACCGGGGAGCTGTTTTTT
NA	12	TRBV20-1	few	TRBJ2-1	CSARWGYNEQFF	TGCAGTGCTAGGTGGGGGTACAATGAGCAGTTCTTC